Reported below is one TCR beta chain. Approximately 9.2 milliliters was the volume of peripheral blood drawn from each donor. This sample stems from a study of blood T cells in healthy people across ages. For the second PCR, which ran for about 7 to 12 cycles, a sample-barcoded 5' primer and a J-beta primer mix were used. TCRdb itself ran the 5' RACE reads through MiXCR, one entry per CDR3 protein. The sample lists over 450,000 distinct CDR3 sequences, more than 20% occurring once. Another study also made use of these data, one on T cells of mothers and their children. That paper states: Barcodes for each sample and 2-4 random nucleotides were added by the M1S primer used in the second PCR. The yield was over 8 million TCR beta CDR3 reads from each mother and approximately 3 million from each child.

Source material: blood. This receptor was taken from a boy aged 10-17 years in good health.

The CDR3 coding sequence is TGCAGTGCAATACAGGGGAACACTGAAGCTTTCTTT. Its translation is CSAIQGNTEAFF. This chain links TRBV20-1 with TRBJ1-1; D possibly corresponds to TRBD1 (6 bases). CDR1 and CDR2 from the germline V gene are DFQATT and SNEGSKA (reference sequence). The length of the CDR3 is 12 residues. V was clipped by 6 bases and J by 1 base, with 9 bases between them.